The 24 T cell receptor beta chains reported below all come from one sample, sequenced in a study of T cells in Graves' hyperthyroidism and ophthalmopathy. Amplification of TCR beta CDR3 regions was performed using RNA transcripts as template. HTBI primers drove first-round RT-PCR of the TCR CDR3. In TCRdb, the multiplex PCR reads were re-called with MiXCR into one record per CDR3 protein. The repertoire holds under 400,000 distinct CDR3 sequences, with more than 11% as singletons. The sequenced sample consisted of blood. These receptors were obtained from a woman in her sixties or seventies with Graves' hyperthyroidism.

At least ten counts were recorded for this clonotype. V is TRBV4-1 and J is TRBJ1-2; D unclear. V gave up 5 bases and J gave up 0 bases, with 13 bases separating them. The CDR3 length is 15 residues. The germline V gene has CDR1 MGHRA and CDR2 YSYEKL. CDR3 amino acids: CASSGVVIANYGYTF. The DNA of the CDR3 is TGCGCCAGCAGCGGCGTGGTAATAGCTAACTATGGCTACACCTTC.

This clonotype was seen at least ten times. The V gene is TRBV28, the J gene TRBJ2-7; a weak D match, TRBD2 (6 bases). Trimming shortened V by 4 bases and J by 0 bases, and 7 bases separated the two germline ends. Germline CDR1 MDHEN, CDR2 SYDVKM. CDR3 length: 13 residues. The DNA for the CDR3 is TGTGCCAGCAGTTGGAGGGGCTCCTACGAGCAGTACTTC. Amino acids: CASSWRGSYEQYF.

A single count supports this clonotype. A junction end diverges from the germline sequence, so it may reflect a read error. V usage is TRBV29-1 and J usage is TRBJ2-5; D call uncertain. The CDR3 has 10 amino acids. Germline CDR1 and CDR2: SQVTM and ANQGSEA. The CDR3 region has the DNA TGCAGCGTTGAAAAGGGTCTCTCAAACTTC. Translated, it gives CSVEKGLSNF.

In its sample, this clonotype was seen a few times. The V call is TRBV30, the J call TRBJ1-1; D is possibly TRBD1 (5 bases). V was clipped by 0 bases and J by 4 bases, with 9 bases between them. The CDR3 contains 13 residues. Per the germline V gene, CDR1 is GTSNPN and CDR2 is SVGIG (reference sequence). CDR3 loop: CAWSVSRATEAFF. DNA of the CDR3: TGTGCCTGGAGTGTATCCAGGGCCACTGAAGCTTTCTTT.

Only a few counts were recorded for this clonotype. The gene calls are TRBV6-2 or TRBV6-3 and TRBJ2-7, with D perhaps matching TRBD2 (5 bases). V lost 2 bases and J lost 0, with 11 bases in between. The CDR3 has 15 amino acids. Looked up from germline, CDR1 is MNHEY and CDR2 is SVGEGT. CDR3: CASSYSRESSYEQYF. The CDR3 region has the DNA TGTGCCAGCAGTTACAGCCGGGAAAGCTCCTACGAGCAGTACTTC.

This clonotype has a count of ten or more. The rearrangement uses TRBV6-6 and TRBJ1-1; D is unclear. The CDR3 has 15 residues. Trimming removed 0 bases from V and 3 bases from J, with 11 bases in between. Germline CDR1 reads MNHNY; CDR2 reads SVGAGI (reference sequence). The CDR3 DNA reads TGTGCCAGCAGTTACTCGATAGGGTTGTACACTGAAGCTTTCTTT. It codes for CASSYSIGLYTEAFF.

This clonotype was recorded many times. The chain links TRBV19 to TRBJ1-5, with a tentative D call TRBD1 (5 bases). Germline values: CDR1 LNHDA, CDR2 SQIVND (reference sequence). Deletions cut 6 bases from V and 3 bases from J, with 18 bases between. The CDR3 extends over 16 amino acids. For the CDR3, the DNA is TGTGCCAGTAGATCACTCAGGGCCAGGGCCAATCAGCCCCAGCATTTT. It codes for CASRSLRARANQPQHF. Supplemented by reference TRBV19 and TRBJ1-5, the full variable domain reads DGGITQSPKYLFRKEGQNVTLSCEQNLNHDAMYWYRQDPGQGLRLIYYSQIVNDFQKGDIAEGYSVSREKKESFPLTVTSAQKNPTAFYLCASRSLRARANQPQHFGDGTRLSIL.

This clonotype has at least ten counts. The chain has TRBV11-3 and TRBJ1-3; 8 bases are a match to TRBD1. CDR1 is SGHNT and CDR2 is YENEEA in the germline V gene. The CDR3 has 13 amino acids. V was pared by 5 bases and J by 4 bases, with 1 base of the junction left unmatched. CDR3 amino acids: CASSRDRGNTIYF. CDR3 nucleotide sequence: TGTGCCAGCAGCAGGGACAGGGGAAACACCATATATTTT.

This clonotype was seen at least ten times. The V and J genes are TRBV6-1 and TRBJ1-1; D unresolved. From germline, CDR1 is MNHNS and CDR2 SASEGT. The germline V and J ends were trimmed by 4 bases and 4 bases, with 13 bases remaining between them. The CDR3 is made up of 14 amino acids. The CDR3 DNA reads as TGTGCCAGCAGTGCCGCGGCGGGAGGCACTGAAGCTTTCTTT. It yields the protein CASSAAAGGTEAFF.

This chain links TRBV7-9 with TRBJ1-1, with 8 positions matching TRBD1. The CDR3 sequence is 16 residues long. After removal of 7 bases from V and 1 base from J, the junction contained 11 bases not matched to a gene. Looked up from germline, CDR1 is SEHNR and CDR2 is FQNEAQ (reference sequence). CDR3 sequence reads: CASTLNRGGWNTEAFF. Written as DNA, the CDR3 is TGTGCCAGCACCCTAAACAGGGGGGGGTGGAACACTGAAGCTTTCTTT.

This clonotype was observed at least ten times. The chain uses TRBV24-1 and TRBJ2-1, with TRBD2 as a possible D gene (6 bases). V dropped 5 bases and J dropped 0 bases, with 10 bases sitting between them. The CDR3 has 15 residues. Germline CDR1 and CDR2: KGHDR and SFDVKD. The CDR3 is CATSGGESSYNEQFF. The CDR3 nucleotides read TGTGCCACCAGTGGGGGGGAGAGCTCCTACAATGAGCAGTTCTTC.

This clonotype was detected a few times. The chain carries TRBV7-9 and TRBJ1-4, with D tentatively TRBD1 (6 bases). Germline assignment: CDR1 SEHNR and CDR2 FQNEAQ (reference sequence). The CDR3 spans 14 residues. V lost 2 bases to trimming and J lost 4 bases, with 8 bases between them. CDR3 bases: TGTGCCAGCAGCTTATGGACAGTTAATGAAAAACTGTTTTTT. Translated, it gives CASSLWTVNEKLFF.

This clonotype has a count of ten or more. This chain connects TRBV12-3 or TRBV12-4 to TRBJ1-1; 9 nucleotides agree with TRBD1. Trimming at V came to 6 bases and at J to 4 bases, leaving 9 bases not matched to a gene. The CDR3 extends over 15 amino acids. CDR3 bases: TGTGCCAGCAGCCCCCGGGACAGGGCGGTCACTGAAGCTTTCTTT. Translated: CASSPRDRAVTEAFF.

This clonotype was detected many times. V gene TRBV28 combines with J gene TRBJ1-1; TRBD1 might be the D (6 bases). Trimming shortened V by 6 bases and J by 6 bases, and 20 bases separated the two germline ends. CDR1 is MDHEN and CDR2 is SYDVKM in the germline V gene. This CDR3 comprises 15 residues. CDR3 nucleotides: TGTGCCAGCAGCCGAGGGGACACCCCCGGGGCTGAAGCTTTCTTT. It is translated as CASSRGDTPGAEAFF.

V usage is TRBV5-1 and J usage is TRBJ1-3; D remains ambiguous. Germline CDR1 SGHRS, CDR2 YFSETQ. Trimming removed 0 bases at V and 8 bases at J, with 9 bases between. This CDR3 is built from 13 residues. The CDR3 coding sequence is TGCGCCAGCAGCTTGGGGGCGGGCGACACCATATATTTT. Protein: CASSLGAGDTIYF.

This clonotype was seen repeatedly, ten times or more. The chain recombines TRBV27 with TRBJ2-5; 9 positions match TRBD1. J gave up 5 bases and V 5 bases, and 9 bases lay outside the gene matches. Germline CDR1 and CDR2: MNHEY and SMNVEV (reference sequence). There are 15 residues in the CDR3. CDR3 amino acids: CASSEEGQGTETQYF. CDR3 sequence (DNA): TGTGCCAGCAGTGAGGAGGGACAGGGAACGGAGACCCAGTACTTC.

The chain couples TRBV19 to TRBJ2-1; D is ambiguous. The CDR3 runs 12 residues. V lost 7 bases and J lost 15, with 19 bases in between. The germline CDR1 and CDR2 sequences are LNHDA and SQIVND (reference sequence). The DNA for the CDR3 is TGTGCCAGTAATGAAGGAACCACGCGACCGTTCTTC. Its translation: CASNEGTTRPFF.

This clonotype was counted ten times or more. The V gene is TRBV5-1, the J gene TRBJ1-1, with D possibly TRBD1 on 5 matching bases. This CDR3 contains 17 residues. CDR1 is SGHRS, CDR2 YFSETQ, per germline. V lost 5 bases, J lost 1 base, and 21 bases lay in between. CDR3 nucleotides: TGCGCCAGCAGGGCGGGGACGGCCCTCAGAGGGAACACTGAAGCTTTCTTT. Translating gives CASRAGTALRGNTEAFF.

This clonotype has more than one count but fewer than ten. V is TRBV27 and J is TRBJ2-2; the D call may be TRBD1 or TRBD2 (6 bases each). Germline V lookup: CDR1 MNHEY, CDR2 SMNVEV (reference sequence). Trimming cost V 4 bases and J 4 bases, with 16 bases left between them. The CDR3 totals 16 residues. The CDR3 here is CASSSIGGTTTGELFF. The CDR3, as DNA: TGTGCCAGCAGTTCCATTGGGGGGACAACCACCGGGGAGCTGTTTTTT.

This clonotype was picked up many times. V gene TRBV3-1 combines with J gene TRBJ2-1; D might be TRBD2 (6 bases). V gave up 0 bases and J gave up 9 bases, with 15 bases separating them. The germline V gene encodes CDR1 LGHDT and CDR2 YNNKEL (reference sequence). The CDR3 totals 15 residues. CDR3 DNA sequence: TGTGCCAGCAGCCAAGACCTCGGGAGTTTAGGTGAGCAGTTCTTC. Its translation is CASSQDLGSLGEQFF.

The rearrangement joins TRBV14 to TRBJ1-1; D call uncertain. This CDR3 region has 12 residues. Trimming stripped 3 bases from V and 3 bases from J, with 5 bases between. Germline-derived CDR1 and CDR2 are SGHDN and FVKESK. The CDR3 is CASSHEYTEAFF. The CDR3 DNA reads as TGTGCCAGCAGCCACGAGTACACTGAAGCTTTCTTT.

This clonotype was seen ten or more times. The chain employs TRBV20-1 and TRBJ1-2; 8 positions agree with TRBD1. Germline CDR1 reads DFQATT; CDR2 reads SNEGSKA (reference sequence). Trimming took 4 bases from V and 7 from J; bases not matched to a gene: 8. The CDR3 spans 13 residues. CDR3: CSAKRQGSGGYTF. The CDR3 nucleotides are TGCAGTGCTAAACGACAGGGGTCGGGTGGCTACACCTTC.

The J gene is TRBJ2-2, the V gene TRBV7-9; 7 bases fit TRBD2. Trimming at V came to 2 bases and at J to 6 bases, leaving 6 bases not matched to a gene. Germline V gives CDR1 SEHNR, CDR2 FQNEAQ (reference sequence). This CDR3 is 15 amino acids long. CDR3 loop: CASSLYGLAAGELFF. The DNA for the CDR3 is TGTGCCAGCAGCTTATATGGGCTAGCGGCCGGGGAGCTGTTTTTT.

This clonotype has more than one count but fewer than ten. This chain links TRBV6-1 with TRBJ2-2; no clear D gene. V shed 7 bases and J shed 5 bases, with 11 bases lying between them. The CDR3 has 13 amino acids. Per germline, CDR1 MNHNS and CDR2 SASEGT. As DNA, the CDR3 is TGTGCCAGCAAAAGAGCCAGGACCGGGGAGCTGTTTTTT. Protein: CASKRARTGELFF.